The source of this T cell receptor (beta chain) is a study of blood T cell repertoires in COVID-19. Background on the study: The United States, Italy and Spain supplied acute and convalescent COVID-19 samples. In each case, the material was cDNA or gDNA derived from T cells, B-cell-depleted T cells, or PBMCs.

Assay used: immunoSEQ multiplex PCR; TCRdb lists only in-frame clones, some missing. The sample lists 140,000 to 150,000 clones, around 87% seen once, with roughly 4% in the top ten. All enrollees were roughly 18 to 89 years old and from some 24 US areas. The specimen was PBMCs or T cells enriched from blood (not recorded which). The sequence derives from a woman in her thirties or forties who had been exposed to COVID-19.

The CDR3 loop reads CASSSRDRATRGYTF. CDR3 nucleotides: TGTGCCAGCAGTTCCCGGGACAGGGCCACTCGTGGCTACACCTTC. The chain recombines TRBV27 with TRBJ1-2, with 9 bases that match TRBD1. J was trimmed by 7 bases and V by 4 bases; bases with no gene match: 10. The CDR3 consists of 15 residues. The V gene's germline CDR1 is MNHEY and CDR2 SMNVEV (reference sequence).